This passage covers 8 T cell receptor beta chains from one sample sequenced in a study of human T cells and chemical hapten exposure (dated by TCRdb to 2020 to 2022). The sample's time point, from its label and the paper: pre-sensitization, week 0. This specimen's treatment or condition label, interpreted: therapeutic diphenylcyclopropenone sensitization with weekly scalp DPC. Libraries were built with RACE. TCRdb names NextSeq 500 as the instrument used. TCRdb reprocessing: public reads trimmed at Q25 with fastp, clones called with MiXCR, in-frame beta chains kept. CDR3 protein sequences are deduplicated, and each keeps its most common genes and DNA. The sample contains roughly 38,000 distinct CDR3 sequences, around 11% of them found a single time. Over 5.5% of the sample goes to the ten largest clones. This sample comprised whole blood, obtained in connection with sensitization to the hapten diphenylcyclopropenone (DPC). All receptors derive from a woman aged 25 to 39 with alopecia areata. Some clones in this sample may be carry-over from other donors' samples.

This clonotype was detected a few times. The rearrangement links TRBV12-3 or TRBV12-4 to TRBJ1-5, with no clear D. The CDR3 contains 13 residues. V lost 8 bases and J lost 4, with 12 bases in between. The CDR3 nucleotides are TGTGCCAGCCAGAAAGTTGGAAATCAGCCCCAGCATTTT. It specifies CASQKVGNQPQHF.

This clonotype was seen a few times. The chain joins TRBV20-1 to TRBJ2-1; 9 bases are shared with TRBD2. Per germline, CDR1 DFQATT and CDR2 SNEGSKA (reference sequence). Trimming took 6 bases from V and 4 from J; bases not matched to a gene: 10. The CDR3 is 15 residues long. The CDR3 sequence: CSAASGNRVYNEQFF. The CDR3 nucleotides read TGCAGTGCGGCTAGCGGGAATAGGGTTTACAATGAGCAGTTCTTC.

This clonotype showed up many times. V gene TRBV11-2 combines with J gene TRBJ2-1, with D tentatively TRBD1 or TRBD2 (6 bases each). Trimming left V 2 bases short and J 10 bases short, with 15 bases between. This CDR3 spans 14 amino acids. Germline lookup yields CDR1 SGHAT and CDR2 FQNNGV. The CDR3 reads CASSLLEGRGEQFF. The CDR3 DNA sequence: TGTGCCAGCAGCTTACTGGAGGGAAGGGGGGAGCAGTTCTTC.

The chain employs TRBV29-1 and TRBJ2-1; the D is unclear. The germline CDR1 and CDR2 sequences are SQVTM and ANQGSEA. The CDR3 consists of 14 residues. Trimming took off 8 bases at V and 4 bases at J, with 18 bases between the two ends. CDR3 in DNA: TGCAGCATGTGGACGAGTCAATCGTACAATGAGCAGTTCTTC. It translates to CSMWTSQSYNEQFF.

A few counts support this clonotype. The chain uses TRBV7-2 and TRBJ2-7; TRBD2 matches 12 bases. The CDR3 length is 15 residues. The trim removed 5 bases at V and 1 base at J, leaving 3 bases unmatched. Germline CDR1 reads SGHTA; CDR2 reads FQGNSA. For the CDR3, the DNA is TGTGCCAGCAGCAGGACTAGCGGGGAATCCTACGAGCAGTACTTC. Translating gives CASSRTSGESYEQYF.

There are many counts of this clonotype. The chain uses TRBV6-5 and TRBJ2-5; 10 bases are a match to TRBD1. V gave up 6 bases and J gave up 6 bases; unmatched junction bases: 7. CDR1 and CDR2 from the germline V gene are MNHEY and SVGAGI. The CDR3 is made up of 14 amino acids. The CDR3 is CASRLTGGAKTQYF. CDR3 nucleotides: TGTGCCAGCAGGCTGACAGGGGGCGCGAAGACCCAGTACTTC.

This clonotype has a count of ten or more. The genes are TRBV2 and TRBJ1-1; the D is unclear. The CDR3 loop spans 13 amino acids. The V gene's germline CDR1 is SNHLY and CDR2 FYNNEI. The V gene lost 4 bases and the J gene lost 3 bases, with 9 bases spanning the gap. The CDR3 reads CASSATSYTEAFF. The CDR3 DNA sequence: TGTGCCAGCAGTGCTACATCATACACTGAAGCTTTCTTT. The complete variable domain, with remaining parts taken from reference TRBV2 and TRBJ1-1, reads EPEVTQTPSHQVTQMGQEVILRCVPISNHLYFYWYRQILGQKVEFLVSFYNNEISEKSEIFDDQFSVERPDGSNFTLKIRSTKLEDSAMYFCASSATSYTEAFFGQGTRLTVV.

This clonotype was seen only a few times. The CDR3 bases are TGTGCCAACGCAGGGCGGGAGGACGTGCAAGAGACCCAGTACTTC. Amino acid sequence: CANAGREDVQETQYF. V usage is TRBV2 and J usage is TRBJ2-5; 8 bases are a match to TRBD2. The V segment lost 10 bases and the J segment 2 bases; nucleotides outside the gene matches: 12. The germline V gene encodes CDR1 SNHLY and CDR2 FYNNEI. The CDR3 runs to 15 residues.